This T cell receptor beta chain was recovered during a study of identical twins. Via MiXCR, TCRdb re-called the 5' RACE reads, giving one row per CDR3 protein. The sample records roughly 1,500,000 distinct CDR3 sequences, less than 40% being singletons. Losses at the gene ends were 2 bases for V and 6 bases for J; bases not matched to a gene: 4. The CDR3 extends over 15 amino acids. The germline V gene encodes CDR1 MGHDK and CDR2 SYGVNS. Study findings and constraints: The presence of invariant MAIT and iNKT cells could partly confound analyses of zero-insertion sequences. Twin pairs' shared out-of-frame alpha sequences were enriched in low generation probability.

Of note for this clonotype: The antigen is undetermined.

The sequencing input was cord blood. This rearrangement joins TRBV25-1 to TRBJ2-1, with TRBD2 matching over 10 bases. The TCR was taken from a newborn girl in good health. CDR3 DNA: TGTGCCAGCAGTGAAGGAGCGGGGGGGCGCAATGAGCAGTTCTTC. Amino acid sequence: CASSEGAGGRNEQFF.